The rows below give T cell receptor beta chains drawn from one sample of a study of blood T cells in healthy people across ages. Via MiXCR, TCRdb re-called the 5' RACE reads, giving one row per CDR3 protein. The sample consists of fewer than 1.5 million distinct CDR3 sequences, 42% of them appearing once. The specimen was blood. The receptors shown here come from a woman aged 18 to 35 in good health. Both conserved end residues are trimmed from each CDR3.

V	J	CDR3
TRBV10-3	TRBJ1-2	AIGPGTCGYT
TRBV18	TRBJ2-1	ASSGATGGAYDEQF
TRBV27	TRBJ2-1	ASSWSGGWHEQF
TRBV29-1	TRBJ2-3	SVGTLLGTDTQY
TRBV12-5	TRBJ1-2	ASGSHPPGTPSGYT
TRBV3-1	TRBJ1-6	ASSQTGLDNSPLH
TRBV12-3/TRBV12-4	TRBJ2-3	ASSARRGAGVLADTQY
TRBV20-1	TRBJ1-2	SAPSGQGASGYT
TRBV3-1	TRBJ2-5	ASSHSGRLVLSETQY
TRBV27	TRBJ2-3	ASSLSVSGSTDTQY
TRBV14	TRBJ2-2	ASSRWTSGNPTGELF
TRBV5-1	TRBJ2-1	ASSFNTGVPGEQF
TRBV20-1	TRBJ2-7	SARGTSGSHEQY
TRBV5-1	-	ASSLAGLDLYNEQY